These 5 T cell receptor beta chains were all obtained from the same sample, sequenced in a study of early T cells in non-severe SARS-CoV-2 infection. TCRdb passed the 5' RACE reads through MiXCR, listing each CDR3 protein once. The repertoire holds tens of thousands of distinct CDR3 sequences, with 9% as singletons. The sample comprised whole blood. Every receptor here comes from an adult who was a healthcare worker with PCR-confirmed SARS-CoV-2 infection or an uninfected control (not recorded which).

This clonotype appeared a few times. This chain connects TRBV20-1 to TRBJ1-2, with D uncertain. CDR1 and CDR2 (germline): DFQATT, SNEGSKA (reference sequence). The V end lost 2 bases, the J end lost 3 bases, and 4 bases lay between the germline ends. The CDR3 spans 11 residues. DNA for the CDR3: TGCAGTGCTAGATCAGACTATGGCTACACCTTC. This translates into CSARSDYGYTF.

V usage is TRBV9 and J usage is TRBJ2-1; 10 positions agree with TRBD2. The CDR3 spans 15 residues. Unmatched junction bases numbered 6, after V lost 4 bases and J lost 5 bases. Germline CDR1 reads SGDLS; CDR2 reads YYNGEE. The CDR3 DNA follows: TGTGCCAGCAGCCCTCTAGCGGGGGATAACAATGAGCAGTTCTTC. It encodes CASSPLAGDNNEQFF.

The gene calls are TRBV21-1 and TRBJ1-1. TRBV21-1 is a listed pseudogene. This CDR3 spans 16 amino acids. The CDR3 protein is CASTKAPNGVWNWAFF. CDR3 nucleotides: TGTGCCAGCACCAAAGCCCCGAACGGGGTCTGGAATTGGGCTTTCTTT.

This clonotype was counted at least ten times. The chain has TRBV7-9 and TRBJ1-2, with D hard to call. The CDR3 runs to 13 residues. Germline loops: CDR1 SEHNR, CDR2 FQNEAQ (reference sequence). V gave up 5 bases and J gave up 4 bases, with 11 bases separating them. The chain's CDR3 is CASSPRYSYGYTF. CDR3 bases: TGTGCCAGCAGCCCCCGGTACAGCTATGGCTACACCTTC.

This clonotype appeared many times. CDR3 sequence (DNA): TGTGCCAGCAGAAAAAGCGGGGGGGCCTTCACCGGGGAGCTGTTTTTT. Translation gives CASRKSGGAFTGELFF. This chain uses TRBV12-3 or TRBV12-4 with TRBJ2-2, with TRBD2 matching 10 bases. This CDR3 comprises 16 residues. Trimming took 6 bases from V and 4 from J; bases not matched to a gene: 8.